This TCR beta chain was obtained from a study of T cell responses to AZD1222 COVID-19 vaccine. Turning to the study itself: Second doses at about 4 or about 12 weeks were pooled.

Regarding this clone: The antigen remains undetermined.

Sequencing was performed with immunoSEQ multiplex PCR; in TCRdb, only in-frame clones are kept and a portion is missing. The profile shows about 120,000 clones, around 93% of them singletons. V dropped 5 bases and J dropped 7; count of bases not matched to a gene: 7. Germline loops: CDR1 SGHRS, CDR2 YFSETQ. The CDR3 spans 14 residues. Overall study results and limits: Spike-specific TCR breadth and depth were elevated following two AZD1222 doses. In all cases, repertoires were sampled only after the peak T cell response. The donor group comprised mostly white British people and more females; the analysis possibly underestimated clonal diversity.

The rearrangement joins TRBV5-1 to TRBJ1-5; 9 bases agree with TRBD1. The receptor's source is an adult in good health. The specimen comprised peripheral blood, sampled on day 0 of AZD1222 vaccination. The chain's CDR3 is CASRGQGYGQPQHF. DNA of the CDR3: TGCGCCAGCAGGGGACAGGGTTACGGACAGCCCCAGCATTTT. The variable domain in full, with the rest retrieved from reference TRBV5-1 and TRBJ1-5, is KAGVTQTPRYLIKTRGQQVTLSCSPISGHRSVSWYQQTPGQGLQFLFEYFSETQRNKGNFPGRFSGRQFSNSRSEMNVSTLELGDSALYLCASRGQGYGQPQHFGDGTRLSIL.